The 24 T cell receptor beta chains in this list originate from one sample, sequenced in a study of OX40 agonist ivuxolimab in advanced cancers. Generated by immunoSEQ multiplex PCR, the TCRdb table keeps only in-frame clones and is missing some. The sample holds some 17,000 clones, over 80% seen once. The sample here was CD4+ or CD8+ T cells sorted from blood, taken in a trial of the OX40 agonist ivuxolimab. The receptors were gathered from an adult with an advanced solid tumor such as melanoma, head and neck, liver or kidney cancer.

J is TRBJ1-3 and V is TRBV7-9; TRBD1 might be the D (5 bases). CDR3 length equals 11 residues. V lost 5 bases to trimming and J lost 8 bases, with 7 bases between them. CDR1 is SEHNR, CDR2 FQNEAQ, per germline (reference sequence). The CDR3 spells CASSLGDTIYF. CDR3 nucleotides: TGTGCCAGCAGCCTAGGGGACACCATATATTTT.

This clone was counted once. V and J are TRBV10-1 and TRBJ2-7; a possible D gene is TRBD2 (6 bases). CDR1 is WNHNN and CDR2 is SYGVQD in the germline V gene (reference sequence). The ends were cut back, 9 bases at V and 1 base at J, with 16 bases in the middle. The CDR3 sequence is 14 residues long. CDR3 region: CARAGRHGSYEQYF. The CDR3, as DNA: TGCGCCAGGGCGGGACGCCACGGGTCCTACGAGCAGTACTTC.

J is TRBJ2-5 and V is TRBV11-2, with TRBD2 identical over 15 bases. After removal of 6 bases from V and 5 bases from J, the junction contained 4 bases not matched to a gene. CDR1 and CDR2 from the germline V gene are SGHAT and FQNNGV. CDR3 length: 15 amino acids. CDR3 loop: CASSPGTSGRETQYF. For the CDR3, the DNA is TGTGCCAGCAGTCCCGGGACTAGCGGGAGGGAGACCCAGTACTTC.

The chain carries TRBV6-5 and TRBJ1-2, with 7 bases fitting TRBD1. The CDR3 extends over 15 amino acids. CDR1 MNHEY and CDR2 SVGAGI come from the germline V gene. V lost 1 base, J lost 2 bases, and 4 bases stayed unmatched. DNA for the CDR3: TGTGCCAGCAGTTACTGGGCAGGGGGGAACTATGGCTACACCTTC. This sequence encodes CASSYWAGGNYGYTF.

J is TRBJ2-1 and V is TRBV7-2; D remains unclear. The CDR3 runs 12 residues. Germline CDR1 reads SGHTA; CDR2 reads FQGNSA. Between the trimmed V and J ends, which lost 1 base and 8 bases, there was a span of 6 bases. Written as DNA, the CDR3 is TGTGCCAGCAGCTTAGTGGGGTATGAGCAGTTCTTC. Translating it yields CASSLVGYEQFF.

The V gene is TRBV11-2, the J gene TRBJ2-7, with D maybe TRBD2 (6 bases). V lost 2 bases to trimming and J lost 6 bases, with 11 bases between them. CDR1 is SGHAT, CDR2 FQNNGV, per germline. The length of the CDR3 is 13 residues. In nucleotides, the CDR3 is TGTGCCAGCAGCTTACGTAGCGGCAGCGAGCAGTACTTC. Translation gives CASSLRSGSEQYF. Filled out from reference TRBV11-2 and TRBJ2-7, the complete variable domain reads EAGVAQSPRYKIIEKRQSVAFWCNPISGHATLYWYQQILGQGPKLLIQFQNNGVVDDSQLPKDRFSAERLKGVDSTLKIQPAKLEDSAVYLCASSLRSGSEQYFGPGTRLTVT.

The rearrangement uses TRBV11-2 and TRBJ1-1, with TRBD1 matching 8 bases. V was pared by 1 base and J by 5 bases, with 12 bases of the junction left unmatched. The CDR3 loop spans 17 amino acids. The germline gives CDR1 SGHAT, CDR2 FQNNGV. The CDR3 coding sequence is TGTGCCAGCAGCTTAGCAGGACAGGGTGGTCTTAGGACTGAAGCTTTCTTT. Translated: CASSLAGQGGLRTEAFF. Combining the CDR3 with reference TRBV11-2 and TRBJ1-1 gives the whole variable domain EAGVAQSPRYKIIEKRQSVAFWCNPISGHATLYWYQQILGQGPKLLIQFQNNGVVDDSQLPKDRFSAERLKGVDSTLKIQPAKLEDSAVYLCASSLAGQGGLRTEAFFGQGTRLTVV.

The CDR3 region has the DNA TGTGCCACACTGACAGGGACCACAACTAATGAAAAACTGTTTTTT. Its translation is CATLTGTTTNEKLFF. The rearrangement uses TRBV2 and TRBJ1-4; 7 nucleotides line up with TRBD1. Germline assignment: CDR1 SNHLY and CDR2 FYNNEI. V lost 10 bases and J lost 0; bases outside the gene matches: 8. CDR3 size: 15 residues.

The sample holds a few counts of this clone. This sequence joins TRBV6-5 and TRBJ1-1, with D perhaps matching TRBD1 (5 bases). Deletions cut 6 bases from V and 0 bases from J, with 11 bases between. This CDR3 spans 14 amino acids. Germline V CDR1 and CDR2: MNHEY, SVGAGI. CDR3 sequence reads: CASSLDSLNTEAFF. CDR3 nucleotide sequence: TGTGCCAGCAGCCTTGACAGCCTGAACACTGAAGCTTTCTTT.

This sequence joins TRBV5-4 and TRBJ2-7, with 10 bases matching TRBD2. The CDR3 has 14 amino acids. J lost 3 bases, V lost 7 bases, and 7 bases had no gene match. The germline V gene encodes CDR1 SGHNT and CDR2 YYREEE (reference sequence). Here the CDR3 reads CASHLAGAVYEQYF. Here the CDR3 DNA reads TGTGCCAGCCACCTAGCGGGAGCAGTCTACGAGCAGTACTTC. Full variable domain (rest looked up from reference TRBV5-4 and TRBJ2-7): ETGVTQSPTHLIKTRGQQVTLRCSSQSGHNTVSWYQQALGQGPQFIFQYYREEENGRGNFPPRFSGLQFPNYSSELNVNALELDDSALYLCASHLAGAVYEQYFGPGTRLTVT.

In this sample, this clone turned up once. For the CDR3, the DNA is TGTGCCAGCAGCGTAGTGGGGACAGGGGCCGATCAGCAGTTCTTC. It specifies CASSVVGTGADQQFF. The genes are TRBV9 and TRBJ2-1, with TRBD1 identical over 10 bases. This CDR3 region has 15 residues. Germline V gives CDR1 SGDLS, CDR2 YYNGEE. Trimming removed 0 bases from V and 11 bases from J; junction bases left unmatched: 8.

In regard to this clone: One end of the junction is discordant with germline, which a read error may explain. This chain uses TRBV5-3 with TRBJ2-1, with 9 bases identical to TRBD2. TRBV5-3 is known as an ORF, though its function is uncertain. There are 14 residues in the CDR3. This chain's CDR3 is CASSLTSGYNEQFF. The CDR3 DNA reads TGTGCCAGCAGCTTGACTAGCGGATACAATGAGCAGTTCTTC.

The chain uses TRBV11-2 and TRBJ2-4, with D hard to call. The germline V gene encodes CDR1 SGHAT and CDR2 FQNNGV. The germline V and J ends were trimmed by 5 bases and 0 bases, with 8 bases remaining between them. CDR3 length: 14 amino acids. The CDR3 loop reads CASSQTLAKNIQYF. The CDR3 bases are TGTGCCAGCAGCCAAACATTAGCCAAAAACATTCAGTACTTC.

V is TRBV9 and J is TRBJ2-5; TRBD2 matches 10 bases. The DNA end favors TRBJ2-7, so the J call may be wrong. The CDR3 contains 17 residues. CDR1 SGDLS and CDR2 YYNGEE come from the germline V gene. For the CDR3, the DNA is TGTGCCAGCAGCACGGGCGGCGCTAGCGGGGGACTCTACGAGCAGTACTTC. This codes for CASSTGGASGGLYEQYF.

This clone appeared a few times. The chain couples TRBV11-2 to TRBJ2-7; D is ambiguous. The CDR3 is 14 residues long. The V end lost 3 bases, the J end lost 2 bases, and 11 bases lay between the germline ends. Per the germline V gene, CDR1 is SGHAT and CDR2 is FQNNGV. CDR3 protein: CASSLGGPPYEQYF. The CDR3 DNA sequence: TGTGCCAGCAGCTTGGGTGGGCCTCCCTACGAGCAGTACTTC. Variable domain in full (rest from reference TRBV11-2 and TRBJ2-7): EAGVAQSPRYKIIEKRQSVAFWCNPISGHATLYWYQQILGQGPKLLIQFQNNGVVDDSQLPKDRFSAERLKGVDSTLKIQPAKLEDSAVYLCASSLGGPPYEQYFGPGTRLTVT.

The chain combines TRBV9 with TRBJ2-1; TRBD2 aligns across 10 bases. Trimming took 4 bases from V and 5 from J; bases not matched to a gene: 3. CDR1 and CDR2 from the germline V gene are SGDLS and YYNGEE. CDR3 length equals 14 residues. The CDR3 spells CASSILAGNNEQFF. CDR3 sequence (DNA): TGTGCCAGCAGCATACTAGCGGGGAACAATGAGCAGTTCTTC.

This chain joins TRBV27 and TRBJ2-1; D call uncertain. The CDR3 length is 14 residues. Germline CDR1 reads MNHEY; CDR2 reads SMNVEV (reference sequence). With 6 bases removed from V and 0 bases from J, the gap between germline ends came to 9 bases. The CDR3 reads CASRAGSSYNEQFF. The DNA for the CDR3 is TGTGCCAGCAGGGCCGGCAGCTCCTACAATGAGCAGTTCTTC.

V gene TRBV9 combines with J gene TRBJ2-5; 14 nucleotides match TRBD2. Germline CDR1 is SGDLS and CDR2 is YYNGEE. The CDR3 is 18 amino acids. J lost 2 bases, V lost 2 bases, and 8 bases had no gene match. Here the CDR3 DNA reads TGTGCCAGCAGCGTCCCGGGACTAGCGGGAGAGGGTCAAGAGACCCAGTACTTC. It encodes CASSVPGLAGEGQETQYF.

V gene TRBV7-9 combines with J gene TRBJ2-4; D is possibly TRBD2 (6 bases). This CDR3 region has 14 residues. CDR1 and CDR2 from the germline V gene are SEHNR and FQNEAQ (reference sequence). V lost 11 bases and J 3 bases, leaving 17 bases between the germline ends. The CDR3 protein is CASAGRVSKNIQYF. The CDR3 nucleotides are TGTGCCTCGGCCGGGAGAGTCAGCAAAAACATTCAGTACTTC.

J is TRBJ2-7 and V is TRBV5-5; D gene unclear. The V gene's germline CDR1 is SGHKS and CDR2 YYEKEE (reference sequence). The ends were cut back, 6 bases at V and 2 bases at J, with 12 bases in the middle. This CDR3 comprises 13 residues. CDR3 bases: TGTGCCAGCACAAGACTCACCCCCTACGAGCAGTACTTC. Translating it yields CASTRLTPYEQYF.

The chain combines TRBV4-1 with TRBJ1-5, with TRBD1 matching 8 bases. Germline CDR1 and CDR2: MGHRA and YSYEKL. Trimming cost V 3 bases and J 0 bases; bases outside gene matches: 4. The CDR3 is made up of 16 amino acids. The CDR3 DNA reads TGCGCCAGCAGCCATGGGACAGGTAATAGCAATCAGCCCCAGCATTTT. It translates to CASSHGTGNSNQPQHF.

The CDR3 protein is CASSYFQGSEKLFF. DNA of the CDR3: TGTGCCAGCAGTTACTTCCAGGGAAGTGAAAAACTGTTTTTT. The V call is TRBV6-5, the J call TRBJ1-4; D is possibly TRBD1 (5 bases). The CDR3 has 14 residues. The V end lost 1 base, the J end lost 7 bases, and 10 bases lay between the germline ends. Germline V gene data show CDR1 as MNHEY and CDR2 as SVGAGI.

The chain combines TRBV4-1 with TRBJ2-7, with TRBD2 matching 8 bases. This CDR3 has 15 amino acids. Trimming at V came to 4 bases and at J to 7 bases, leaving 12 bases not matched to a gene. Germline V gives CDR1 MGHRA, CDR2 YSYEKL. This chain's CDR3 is CASSPRLARTTEQYF. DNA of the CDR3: TGCGCCAGCAGCCCCCGACTAGCGAGGACTACGGAGCAGTACTTC.

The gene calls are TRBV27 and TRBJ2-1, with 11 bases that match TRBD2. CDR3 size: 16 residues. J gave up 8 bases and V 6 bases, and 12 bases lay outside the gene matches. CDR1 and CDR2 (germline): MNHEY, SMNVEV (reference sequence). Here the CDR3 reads CASSPRASGRWDEQFF. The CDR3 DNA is TGTGCCAGCAGCCCACGGGCTAGCGGGAGGTGGGATGAGCAGTTCTTC.